This T cell receptor (beta chain) was captured by sequencing in a study of spatial heterogeneity in lung cancer. Findings and caveats of the study: Expanded alpha and beta TCR counts within tumors tracked tumor mutation counts.

This clonotype was detected ten times or more. Its specificity is unknown. As for time point: sample taken at primary tumor resection. TCRdb redid the calling of the 5' RACE reads with MiXCR, one entry per CDR3 protein. The data show about 23,000 distinct CDR3 sequences, less than 5% seen once. The source is a male donor with early-stage non-small cell lung cancer. This material consisted of lung tumor tissue, taken at surgery.

The CDR3 spells CASSLRAAGAYNEQFF. For the CDR3, the DNA is TGTGCCAGCAGTTTACGGGCGGCAGGAGCTTACAATGAGCAGTTCTTC. J is TRBJ2-1 and V is TRBV27; D gene unclear. The CDR3 has 16 residues. Trimming took 2 bases from V and 4 from J, leaving 15 bases between them. The germline V gene encodes CDR1 MNHEY and CDR2 SMNVEV (reference sequence).